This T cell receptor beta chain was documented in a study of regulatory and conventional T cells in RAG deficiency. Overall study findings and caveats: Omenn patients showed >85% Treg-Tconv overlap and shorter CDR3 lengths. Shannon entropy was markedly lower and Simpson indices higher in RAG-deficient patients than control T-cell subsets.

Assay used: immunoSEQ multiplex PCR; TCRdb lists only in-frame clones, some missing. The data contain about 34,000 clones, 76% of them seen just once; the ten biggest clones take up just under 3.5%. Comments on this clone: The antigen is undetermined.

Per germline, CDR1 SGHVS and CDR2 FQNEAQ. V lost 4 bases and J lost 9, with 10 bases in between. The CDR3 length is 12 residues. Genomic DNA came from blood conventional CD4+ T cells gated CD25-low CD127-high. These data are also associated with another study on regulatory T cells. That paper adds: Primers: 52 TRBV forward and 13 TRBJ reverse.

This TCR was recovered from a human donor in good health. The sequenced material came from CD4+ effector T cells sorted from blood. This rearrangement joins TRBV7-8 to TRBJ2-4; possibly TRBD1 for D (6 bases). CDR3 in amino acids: CASSSDRGIQYF. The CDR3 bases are TGTGCCAGCAGCTCGGACAGAGGCATTCAGTACTTC.